This T cell receptor beta chain was sequenced for a study of cytomegalovirus exposure and HLA in healthy donors (TCRdb year 2017). Looking at the study overall: An earlier analysis of some 550 of the donors reported approximately 300 Gb of sequence data and around 120 million unique TCR beta sequences from 150 million to 200 million T cells. In an earlier analysis of roughly 540 of the donors, high-throughput TCR beta sequencing was used to judge whether each TCR beta V gene segment behaved as functional or pseudogenic. The later analysis used no new phenotypic data to find candidate immune exposures, relying instead on TCR beta sequences and their occurrence across donors. Around 330 gigabases of sequencing data and about 92 million unique TCR sequences made up an early release that covered 500 to 650 HLA-typed donors. Class I and class II HLA loci were covered by the typing at four-digit resolution. In a later genetic analysis, genome-wide SNP genotypes for about three fifths of the roughly 670 donors were used, and that subset was treated as a discovery cohort. A later analysis re-examined previously published TCR beta repertoires from hundreds of donors and added high-resolution HLA genotyping to investigate patterns of TCR occurrence. In addition to the first cohort of 666 subjects, a separate validation cohort of 100 to 150 different subjects was used. The study aimed to test whether signatures of past pathogen exposure could be identified by cataloging public T cell receptors. Of the roughly 400 genotyped donors, less than 85% were placed in the genetic ancestry cluster associated with self-reported Caucasian donors. Across 398 genotyped donors of the cohort, an average of approximately 240,000 unique TCR beta nucleotide sequences per donor were sequenced, and roughly 20% of those sequences were non-productive. Five DR-DQ haplotypes were handled as single units for association and clustering because linkage in the cohort was strong. The study used immunosequencing to profile the T cell repertoires of approximately 640 subjects and linked those repertoires to cytomegalovirus serostatus. Every repertoire in the discovery cohort had been generated on one and the same sequencing platform. Typing coverage differed by locus: A, B, C, DRB1 and DQB1 were typed in roughly 629-630 donors, DQA1 in 522, DPA1 in some 570, and DPB1 in around 440. High-throughput TCR immunosequencing, statistical association of individual TCRs with disease status, and machine learning were combined to predict cytomegalovirus infection status. Alongside the repertoire data, information on donor age, sex, ethnicity and CMV serostatus was compiled. What the study reported, not specific to this receptor: When HLA alleles, especially DR and DQ, strongly co-occurred, attributing TCR associations to individual alleles was difficult. CMV serostatus was the only immune exposure information available for the cohort. The cohort was sequenced for TCR beta chains only, and without alpha or paired-chain data the features that could be detected were limited. In a later analysis, 16,951 TCR beta sequences were associated with specific HLA alleles at a false discovery rate of 0.05. According to a later analysis, TCR association rates differed among HLA loci, with DRB1 alleles showing the most associated TCRs and HLA-C alleles showing the fewest. A later analysis reported that several top co-occurrence clusters appeared linked to parvovirus B19, influenza, CMV and Epstein-Barr virus. In a later analysis, HLA-associated TCR beta chains showed more clonal expansion and lower generation probabilities than non-associated chains that were equally common. Most TCR sequences were observed very rarely across donors, whereas some public TCRs were present in many individuals. Over 15 rarely observed V segments, including chromosome 9 orphons, were excluded from the earlier analysis of several hundred of the donors because counts were too low. A further reported finding was that TCR beta sequences accurately predicted the HLA-A and HLA-B alleles for most subjects in the first cohort. A few of the identified cytomegalovirus-associated TCR beta chains were confirmed in vitro to be specific for cytomegalovirus antigens. A cluster of highly shared sequence variants was judged likely to represent a technical artifact of the sequencing pipeline. HLA typing was unavailable for some donors at each locus, so association tests used only the typed subset. The classifier was reported to diagnose cytomegalovirus status with high specificity and sensitivity in both the original cohort and the validation cohort. According to the authors, the approach could potentially be generalized to other disease states and immunological phenotypes. Correlated functional status among segregating V segments might be attributable to linkage disequilibrium, but an unknown experimental factor could not be ruled out. A total of 150 or so TCR beta chains were listed by the study as associated with cytomegalovirus. According to a later genetic analysis, donors in an Asian-associated ancestry cluster had fewer N-insertions in productive TCRs than the approximately 670-donor mean. A later analysis found that most CMV-associated TCR beta chains appeared HLA-restricted, with HLA associations seemingly driven largely by CMV exposure. The 87-base-pair reads could not distinguish some IMGT-functional V segments, including TRBV6-2 and TRBV6-3, so those segments were excluded. The presence/absence analyses assumed that sequencing depth was roughly uniform across donors, and that assumption may not be true. Broadly in line with IMGT annotations, most TCR beta V segments showed up in productive rearrangements about 90% or about 30% of the time in an earlier analysis of 450 to 600 of the donors. A later genetic analysis associated a missense DCLRE1C variant with V-gene and J-gene trimming of TCR beta chains, and an independent cohort replicated the association.

The library was built by means of the immunoSEQ multiplex PCR assay. For the multiplex PCR, a mixture combining 60 forward primers for TCR Vbeta segments and 13 reverse primers for TCR Jbeta segments was used. Amplification of the CDR3 region of rearranged TCR beta genes was performed with a multiplex PCR assay on genomic DNA. Amplified TCR beta libraries were sequenced as 87-base-pair reads on the Illumina HiSeq System. The original pipeline was this. In a later analysis, around 80 million unique TCR beta chains were counted across the approximately 640 repertoires, and roughly 9.9 million of these chains were shared by at least two donors. Raw reads were error-corrected and collapsed into unique sequences with a nearest-neighbor algorithm that merged closely related sequences to remove PCR and sequencing errors. To assign V, D and J gene segments, CDR3 sequences were aligned to IMGT reference sequences. Each retained sequence needed at least a six-nucleotide match to both a V gene segment and a J gene segment. Rearrangements were called productive when the CDR3 lacked stop codons and stayed in frame with V and J; all others were non-productive. CDR3 was defined by IMGT convention, running from the second conserved V-encoded cysteine to the conserved J-encoded phenylalanine. In an earlier analysis of approximately 590 of the donors, sequences lacking an unambiguous match to a single V gene segment were excluded. An earlier analysis of several hundred of the donors called V segments functional above 56.7% productive rearrangements and segregating when the between-donor standard deviation exceeded 5%. A statistical classification framework was built to diagnose cytomegalovirus status from the catalog of TCR beta chain sequences. In a later analysis, TCR nucleotide sequences were compared against IMGT/GENE-DB human TR gene sequences so that V and J genes could be assigned. A later analysis assigned CDR3 sequences and most-parsimonious VDJ recombination scenarios with the TCRdist pipeline. In a later analysis, every TCR beta chain was defined by the combination of its CDR3 amino acid sequence and its V-gene family, and reads without a unique V-gene family were dropped. To address suspected cross-contamination and a sequencing artifact, a later analysis removed approximately 590 highly shared, low-generation-probability nucleotide sequences. In a later analysis, a clonal expansion index for each public chain was calculated from normalized within-repertoire ranks of inferred template counts. Generation probabilities in a later analysis came from a VDJ recombination model fitted to out-of-frame rearrangements, and those results were checked against IGoR. In a later analysis, TCR-TCR, TCR-HLA and TCR-CMV co-occurrence was scored with hypergeometric tests, and a repertoire-size bias correction was applied to TCR pairs. False discovery rates were estimated in a later analysis by permuting HLA or CMV assignments 20 times. In a later analysis, co-occurring TCRs were grouped using DBSCAN, with TCRdist sequence similarity added in when clustering inside HLA-allele-positive subsets. Repertoires with fewer than 30,000 or more than 120,000 public chains were left out of co-occurrence clustering, as were about 5 repertoires with anomalous nucleotide sharing. What TCRdb holds here is the immuneACCESS table cut down to in-frame rearrangements. Part of the clones is not present; checked against another copy, under half of the missing clones reflect an unresolved V gene, and the others are unexplained. V and J calls and clone size are copied from that table; D and trimming were computed from the DNA. This sample gives approximately 110,000 clones in total; around two thirds of them show up just once. About 4.5% of the sample rests with the top ten.

In total, 500 to 700 healthy bone marrow donors made up the cohort. At the time of sampling, every cohort member was nominally healthy, though immune exposures that went unrecorded were likely present. The donor tested CMV seropositive, placing the donor among the 250 to 300 seropositive members of the cohort. Each donor provided a peripheral blood sample, and peripheral blood mononuclear cells were used for TCR beta sequencing. The Qiagen DNeasy Blood Extraction Kit was used to extract genomic DNA from the blood cell samples. CDR3 length: 13 amino acids, cysteine to phenylalanine. The CDR3 DNA has 39 bases and is translated from base 1. The germline V gene supplies CDR1 SGHRS and CDR2 YFSETQ. The sample holds one count of this clone. The antigen it binds to is not known. Germline is not matched at one junction end, which may reflect a read error.

Sequenced: PBMCs. This TCR was sampled from a man aged 60 to 69 in good health and CMV-seropositive. Here the chain combines TRBV5-1 and TRBJ1-2, with the identity of the D gene unclear. The sequenced DNA is TGCGCCAGCAGCCCCCCGGGGAACTATGGCTACCCCTTC. Translated, this is CASSPPGNYGYPF.